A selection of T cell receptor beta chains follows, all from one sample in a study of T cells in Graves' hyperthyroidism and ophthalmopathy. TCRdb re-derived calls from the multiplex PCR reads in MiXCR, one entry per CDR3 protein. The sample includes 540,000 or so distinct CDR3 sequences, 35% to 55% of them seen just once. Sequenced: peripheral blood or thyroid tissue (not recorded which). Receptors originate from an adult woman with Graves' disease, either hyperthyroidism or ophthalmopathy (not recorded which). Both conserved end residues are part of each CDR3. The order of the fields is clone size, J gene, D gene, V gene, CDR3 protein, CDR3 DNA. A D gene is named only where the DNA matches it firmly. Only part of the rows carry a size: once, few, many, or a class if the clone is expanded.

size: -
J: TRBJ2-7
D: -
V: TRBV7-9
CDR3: CASSPSPLGEQYF
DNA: TGTGCCAGCAGCCCCTCCCCTTTAGGCGAGCAGTACTTC

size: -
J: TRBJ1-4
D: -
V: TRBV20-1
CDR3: CSALAGEDTGATNEKLFF
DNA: TGCAGTGCTTTAGCGGGAGAGGACACCGGGGCAACTAATGAAAAACTGTTTTTT

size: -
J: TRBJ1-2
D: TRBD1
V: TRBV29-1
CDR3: CSVEGKDDRGYYGYTF
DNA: TGCAGCGTTGAAGGGAAGGATGACAGGGGCTACTATGGCTACACCTTC

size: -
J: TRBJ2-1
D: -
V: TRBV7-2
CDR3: CASSLVSLSGEQFF
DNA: TGTGCCAGCAGCTTAGTGTCGCTTTCAGGTGAGCAGTTCTTC

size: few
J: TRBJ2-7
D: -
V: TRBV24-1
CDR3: CATSPYEQYF
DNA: TGTGCCACCAGTCCATACGAGCAGTACTTC

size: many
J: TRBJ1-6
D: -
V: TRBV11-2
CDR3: CASSLLEGSPLHF
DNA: TGTGCCAGCAGCTTACTAGAGGGGTCACCCCTCCACTTT

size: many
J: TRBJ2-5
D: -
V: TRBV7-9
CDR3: CASSLDRGQGGETQYF
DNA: TGTGCCAGCAGCTTAGACCGCGGACAAGGGGGAGAGACCCAGTACTTC

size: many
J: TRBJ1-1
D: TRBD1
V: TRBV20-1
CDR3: CSARTGGDTEAFF
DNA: TGCAGTGCGAGGACAGGGGGCGACACTGAAGCTTTCTTT

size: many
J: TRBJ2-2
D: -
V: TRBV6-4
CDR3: CASSPSVGDPGELFF
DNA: TGTGCCAGCAGCCCCTCCGTAGGGGATCCCGGGGAGCTGTTTTTT

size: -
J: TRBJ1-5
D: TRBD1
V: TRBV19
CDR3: CASSTGGRQPQHF
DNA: TGTGCCAGTAGTACAGGGGGCAGGCAGCCCCAGCATTTT

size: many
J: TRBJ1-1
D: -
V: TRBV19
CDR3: CASSIKAYTEAFF
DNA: TGTGCCAGTAGTATAAAGGCGTACACTGAAGCTTTCTTT

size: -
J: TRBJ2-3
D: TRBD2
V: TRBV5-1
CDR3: CASSLVAGGEDTQYF
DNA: TGCGCCAGCAGCTTGGTGGCGGGAGGGGAAGATACGCAGTATTTT

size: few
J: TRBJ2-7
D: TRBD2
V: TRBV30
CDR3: CAWIPSGRYIYEQYF
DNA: TGTGCCTGGATCCCCTCCGGGAGGTATATATACGAGCAGTACTTC

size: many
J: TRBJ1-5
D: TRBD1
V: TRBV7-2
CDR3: CASSKDRGVNQPQHF
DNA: TGTGCCAGCAGTAAGGACAGGGGGGTCAATCAGCCCCAGCATTTT

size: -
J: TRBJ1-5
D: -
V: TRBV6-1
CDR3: CATARSGGNQPQHF
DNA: TGTGCCACCGCACGATCAGGGGGCAATCAGCCCCAGCATTTT

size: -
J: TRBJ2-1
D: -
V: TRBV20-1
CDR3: CSARDLSGNEQFF
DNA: TGCAGTGCTAGAGACCTCTCCGGGAATGAGCAGTTCTTC

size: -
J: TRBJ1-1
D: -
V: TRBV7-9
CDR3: CASSLVPVYGSEAFF
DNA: TGTGCCAGCAGCTTAGTACCCGTCTATGGCTCTGAAGCTTTCTTT

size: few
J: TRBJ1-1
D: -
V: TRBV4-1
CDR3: CASSPRRTENTNTEAFF
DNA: TGCGCCAGCAGCCCTAGACGGACAGAAAATACGAACACTGAAGCTTTCTTT

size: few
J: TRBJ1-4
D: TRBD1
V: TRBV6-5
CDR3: CASSLTLFVRQAAGQADEKLFF
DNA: TGTGCCAGCAGTTTAACTCTGTTCGTGAGACAAGCCGCGGGACAGGCAGATGAAAAACTGTTTTTT

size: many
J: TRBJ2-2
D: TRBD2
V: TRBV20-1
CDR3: CSAKKREGTGELFF
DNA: TGCAGTGCTAAAAAGCGGGAGGGCACCGGGGAGCTGTTTTTT

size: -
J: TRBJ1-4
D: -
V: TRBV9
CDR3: CASSQDSRGFNEKLFF
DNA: TGTGCCAGCAGCCAAGACAGCAGGGGTTTTAATGAAAAACTGTTTTTT

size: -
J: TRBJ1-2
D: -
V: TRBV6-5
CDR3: CAISYPGRAYGYTF
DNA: TGTGCCATCAGTTACCCGGGCAGAGCCTATGGCTACACCTTC

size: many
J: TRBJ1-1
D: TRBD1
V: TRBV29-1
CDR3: CSVESGGGTDEAFF
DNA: TGCAGCGTTGAATCAGGAGGGGGGACAGATGAAGCTTTCTTT

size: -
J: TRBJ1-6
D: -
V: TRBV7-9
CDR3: CASSSRDKRTPLHF
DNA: TGTGCCAGCAGCTCCCGGGACAAGCGGACACCCCTCCACTTT

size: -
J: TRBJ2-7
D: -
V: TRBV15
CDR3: CATARGESYEQYF
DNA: TGTGCCACCGCCCGAGGGGAGAGCTACGAGCAGTACTTC

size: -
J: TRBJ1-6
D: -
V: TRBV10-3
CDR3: CAISRQENSPLHF
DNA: TGTGCCATCAGCAGACAGGAGAATTCACCCCTCCACTTT

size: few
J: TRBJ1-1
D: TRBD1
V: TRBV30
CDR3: CAWSVGQGNTEAFF
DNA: TGTGCCTGGAGTGTAGGACAGGGAAACACTGAAGCTTTCTTT

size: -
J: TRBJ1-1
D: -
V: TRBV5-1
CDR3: CASSFRGGYTEAFF
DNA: TGCGCCAGCAGCTTCCGCGGGGGATATACTGAAGCTTTCTTT

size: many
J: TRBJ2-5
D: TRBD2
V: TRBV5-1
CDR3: CASSSAGTSEETQYF
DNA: TGCGCCAGCAGCTCGGCTGGGACTAGCGAGGAGACCCAGTACTTC

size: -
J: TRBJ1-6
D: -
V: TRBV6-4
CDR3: CASSARPFGRDDYNSPLHF
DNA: TGTGCCAGCAGTGCTAGACCATTTGGCAGGGACGACTATAATTCACCCCTCCACTTT

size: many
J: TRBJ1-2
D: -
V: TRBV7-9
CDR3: CASSLGTDNYGYTF
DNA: TGTGCCAGCAGCTTAGGTACGGATAACTATGGCTACACCTTC

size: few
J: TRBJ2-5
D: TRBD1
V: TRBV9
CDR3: CASSVGTGVGTQYF
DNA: TGTGCCAGCAGCGTCGGGACAGGGGTCGGAACCCAGTACTTC

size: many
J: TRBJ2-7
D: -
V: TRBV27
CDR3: CASSPGPGASYF
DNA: TGTGCCAGCAGCCCGGGTCCAGGGGCATCTTACTTC

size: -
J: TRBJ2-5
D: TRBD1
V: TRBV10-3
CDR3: CAAWTGMMETQYF
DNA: TGTGCCGCCTGGACAGGGATGATGGAGACCCAGTACTTC

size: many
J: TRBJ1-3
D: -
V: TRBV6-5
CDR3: CASSYSGGSGNTIYF
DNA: TGTGCCAGCAGTTACTCGGGCGGGTCTGGAAACACCATATATTTT

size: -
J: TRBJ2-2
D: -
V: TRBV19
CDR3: CASMAHPGVGTGELFF
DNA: TGTGCCAGTATGGCACACCCGGGAGTGGGGACCGGGGAGCTGTTTTTT

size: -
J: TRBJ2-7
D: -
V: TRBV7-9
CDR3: CASSPLGGRSYEQYF
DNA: TGTGCCAGCAGCCCTCTCGGGGGCCGGTCCTACGAGCAGTACTTC

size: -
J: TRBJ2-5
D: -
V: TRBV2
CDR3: CASRRERTQYF
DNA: TGTGCCAGCAGGAGAGAGAGGACCCAGTACTTC

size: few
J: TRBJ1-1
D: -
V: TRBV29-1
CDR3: CSVADSEAFF
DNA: TGCAGCGTCGCCGATTCTGAAGCTTTCTTT

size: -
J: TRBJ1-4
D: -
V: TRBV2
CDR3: CGTGATNEKLYF
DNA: TGTGGAACCGGGGCAACTAATGAAAAACTGTATTTT

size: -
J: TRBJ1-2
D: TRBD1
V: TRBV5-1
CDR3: CASSTGQGAPYGYTF
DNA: TGCGCCAGCAGCACGGGACAGGGAGCCCCCTATGGCTACACCTTC